This is a list of T cell receptor beta chains from one sample in a study of T cells expressing NK-cell markers. TCRdb re-called the 5' RACE reads; every CDR3 protein appears as one record, without DNA. The sample table sets out 200,000 to 300,000 distinct CDR3 sequences. Sequencing was performed on blood T cells: a sorted CD56 or NKG2C T cell subset, CD4+ or CD8+ T cells, or bulk PBMC T cells (not recorded which). All receptors come from a man between 18 and 29 years old in good health. CDR3s include the opening cysteine and the closing phenylalanine or tryptophan. Each record gives: V gene, J gene, CDR3 protein.

v_call: TRBV18
j_call: TRBJ2-1
cdr3_aa: CASSGTILGNEQFF

v_call: TRBV29-1
j_call: TRBJ2-2
cdr3_aa: CSGTRGGSVTGELFF

v_call: TRBV5-4
j_call: TRBJ1-6
cdr3_aa: CASSLGPDRDNSPLHF

v_call: TRBV2
j_call: TRBJ2-5
cdr3_aa: CASRRGDRRHGAEETQYF

v_call: TRBV6-1
j_call: TRBJ2-3
cdr3_aa: CASRTGPNTDTQYF

v_call: TRBV28
j_call: TRBJ2-1
cdr3_aa: CASSLVGQSNYNEQFF

v_call: TRBV19
j_call: TRBJ1-2
cdr3_aa: CASSIDPTGAYTF

v_call: TRBV7-9
j_call: TRBJ1-3
cdr3_aa: CASSSTAVGNTIYF

v_call: TRBV12-3/TRBV12-4
j_call: TRBJ2-7
cdr3_aa: CASNLGVGEQYF

v_call: TRBV19
j_call: TRBJ2-7
cdr3_aa: CASSARKYSYEQYF

v_call: TRBV7-9
j_call: TRBJ1-4
cdr3_aa: CASSLLGREKLFF

v_call: TRBV5-1
j_call: TRBJ2-2
cdr3_aa: CASSPGDRDTGELFF

v_call: TRBV6-5
j_call: TRBJ1-2
cdr3_aa: CASSRGVDGYTF

v_call: TRBV7-2
j_call: TRBJ2-5
cdr3_aa: CASSRRTSGSETQYF

v_call: TRBV28
j_call: TRBJ2-7
cdr3_aa: CASHKAGTYEQYF

v_call: TRBV7-9
j_call: TRBJ2-1
cdr3_aa: CASSLGSRRNFSYNEQFF

v_call: TRBV5-6
j_call: TRBJ2-1
cdr3_aa: CASSLRGRSSVYNEQFF

v_call: TRBV7-9
j_call: TRBJ2-1
cdr3_aa: CASSSLPSGSGNEQFF

v_call: TRBV5-6
j_call: TRBJ1-2
cdr3_aa: CASSGTLSWDYGYTF

v_call: TRBV12-3/TRBV12-4
j_call: TRBJ1-1
cdr3_aa: CASQDRGQRTNTEAFF

v_call: TRBV10-3
j_call: TRBJ2-3
cdr3_aa: CAVTGALTDTQYF

v_call: TRBV28
j_call: TRBJ2-1
cdr3_aa: CASLGRSRYNEQFF

v_call: TRBV19
j_call: TRBJ2-3
cdr3_aa: CASSIFRSLDTQYF

v_call: TRBV7-2
j_call: TRBJ2-3
cdr3_aa: CASSPVIERSTDTQYF

v_call: TRBV20-1
j_call: TRBJ2-7
cdr3_aa: CSAAMGPSSYEQYF

v_call: TRBV6-5
j_call: TRBJ2-2
cdr3_aa: CASSYTRFSNTGELFF

v_call: TRBV5-6
j_call: TRBJ1-6
cdr3_aa: CASSLVGRNSPLHF

v_call: TRBV7-3
j_call: TRBJ1-2
cdr3_aa: CASSLGFADSFYGYTF

v_call: TRBV20-1
j_call: TRBJ2-1
cdr3_aa: CSAPVVLREQFF

v_call: TRBV20-1
j_call: TRBJ2-1
cdr3_aa: CSAGGTSVSKISYNEQFF

v_call: TRBV5-1
j_call: TRBJ1-4
cdr3_aa: CASSLPDRGGEKLFF

v_call: TRBV20-1
j_call: TRBJ1-6
cdr3_aa: CSARGQPDNSPLHF

v_call: TRBV29-1
j_call: TRBJ1-1
cdr3_aa: CSVSDGVTTEAFF

v_call: TRBV20-1
j_call: TRBJ1-5
cdr3_aa: CSARGDRASYSNQPQHF

v_call: TRBV7-9
j_call: TRBJ2-3
cdr3_aa: CASSFRASRGADTQYF

v_call: TRBV18
j_call: TRBJ2-1
cdr3_aa: CASSPRRGDYNEQFF

v_call: TRBV12-3/TRBV12-4
j_call: TRBJ1-5
cdr3_aa: CASSRSVRGQHF

v_call: TRBV12-3/TRBV12-4
j_call: TRBJ2-1
cdr3_aa: CASSFNKGAYNEQFF

v_call: TRBV29-1
j_call: TRBJ2-1
cdr3_aa: CSVEDLQAWEQFF

v_call: TRBV4-3
j_call: TRBJ2-4
cdr3_aa: CASSQGPAGGSKNIQYF

v_call: TRBV5-1
j_call: TRBJ2-1
cdr3_aa: CASSFQGAFYNEQFF

v_call: TRBV4-1
j_call: TRBJ2-7
cdr3_aa: CASSQVELAGAYEQYF

v_call: TRBV24-1
j_call: TRBJ1-5
cdr3_aa: CATGDRTGNQPQHF

v_call: TRBV12-3/TRBV12-4
j_call: TRBJ1-2
cdr3_aa: CASSPLQGMGYTF

v_call: TRBV3-1
j_call: TRBJ1-4
cdr3_aa: CASSQDRGLLQVATNEKLFF